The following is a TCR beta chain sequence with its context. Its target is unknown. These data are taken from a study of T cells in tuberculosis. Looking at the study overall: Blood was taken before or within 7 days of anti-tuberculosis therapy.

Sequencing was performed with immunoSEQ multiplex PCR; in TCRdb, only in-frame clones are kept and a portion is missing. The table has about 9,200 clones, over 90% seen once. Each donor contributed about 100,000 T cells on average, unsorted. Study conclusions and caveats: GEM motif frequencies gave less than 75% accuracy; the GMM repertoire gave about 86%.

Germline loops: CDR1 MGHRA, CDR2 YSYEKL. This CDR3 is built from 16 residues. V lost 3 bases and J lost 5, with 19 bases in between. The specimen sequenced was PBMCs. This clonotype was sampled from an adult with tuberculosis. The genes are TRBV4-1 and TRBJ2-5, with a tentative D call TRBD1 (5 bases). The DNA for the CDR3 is TGCGCCAGCAGCCATCTAACACGGGTGGGGCTTGAGACCCAGTACTTC. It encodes CASSHLTRVGLETQYF.